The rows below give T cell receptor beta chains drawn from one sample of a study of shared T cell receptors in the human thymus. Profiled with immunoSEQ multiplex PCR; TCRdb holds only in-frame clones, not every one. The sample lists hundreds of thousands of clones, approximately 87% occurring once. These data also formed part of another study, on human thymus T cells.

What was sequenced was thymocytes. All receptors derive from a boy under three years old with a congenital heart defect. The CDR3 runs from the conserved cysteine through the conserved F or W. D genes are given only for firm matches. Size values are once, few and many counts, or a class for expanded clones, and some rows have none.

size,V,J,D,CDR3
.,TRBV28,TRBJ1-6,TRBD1,CASSVTGGRENSPLHF
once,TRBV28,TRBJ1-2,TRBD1,CATRTGTLVNYGYTF
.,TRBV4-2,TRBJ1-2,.,CASSQTRGGLADGYTF
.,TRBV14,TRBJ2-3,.,CASSQDRPSSTDTQYF
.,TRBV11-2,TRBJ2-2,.,CASLNLGLWKNTGELFF
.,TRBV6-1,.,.,CASSGPVYEQYF
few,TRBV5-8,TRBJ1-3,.,CASSLFLHTERGNTIYF
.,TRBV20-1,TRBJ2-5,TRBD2,CSAGRGKRSDF
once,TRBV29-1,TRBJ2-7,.,CSAQGELTYEQYF
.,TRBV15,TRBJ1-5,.,CATSERDQPQHF
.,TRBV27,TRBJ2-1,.,CASRSTSLCNEQFF
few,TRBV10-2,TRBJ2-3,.,CASSAKDTQYF
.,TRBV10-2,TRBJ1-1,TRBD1,CAILVPGQANTEAFF
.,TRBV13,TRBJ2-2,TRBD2,CASRANSGRAEKAGELFF
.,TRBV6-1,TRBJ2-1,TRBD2,CASSESQRGYNEQFF
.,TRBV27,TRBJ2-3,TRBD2,CASSLGLAGKRTDTQYF
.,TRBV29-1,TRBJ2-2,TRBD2,CSVEFAAGPGELFF
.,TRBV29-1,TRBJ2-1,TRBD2,CSVDRVAGRYNEQFF
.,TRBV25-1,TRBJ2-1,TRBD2,CASRVNINGTSGSVEQFF
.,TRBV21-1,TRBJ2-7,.,CASSSPFVDEQYF
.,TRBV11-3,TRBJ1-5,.,CARGGAYNSNQPQHF
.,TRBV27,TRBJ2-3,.,CASSFAGLTDTQYF
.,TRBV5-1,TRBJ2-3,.,CASSSCLACTDTQYF
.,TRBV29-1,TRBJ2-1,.,CSVVPPERLAGRAFNEQFF
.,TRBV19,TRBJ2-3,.,CASTPSGETDTQYF
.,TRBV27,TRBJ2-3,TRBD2,CASCASGTYHTDTQYF
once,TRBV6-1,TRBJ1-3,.,CASTQGGSSGNTIYF
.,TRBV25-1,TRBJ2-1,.,CASSEYIRSGGEQFF
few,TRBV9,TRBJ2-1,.,CASSPLSLSSYNEQFF
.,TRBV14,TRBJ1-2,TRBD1,CASSLLGGRGPPYGYTF
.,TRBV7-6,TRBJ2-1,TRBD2,CASSLGTSGTNEQFF
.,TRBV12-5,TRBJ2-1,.,CASDRDNHNEQFF
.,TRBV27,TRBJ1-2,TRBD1,CASSFTSDRGRGYTF
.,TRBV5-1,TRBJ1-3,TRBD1,CASSSSTGQAGNTIYF
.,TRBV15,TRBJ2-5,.,CATSREGAKTQYF
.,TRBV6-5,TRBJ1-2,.,CASSYGGDYDYGYTF
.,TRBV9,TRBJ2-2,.,CASSVSLAVTGELFF
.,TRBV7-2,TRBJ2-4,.,CASSSIMTLAKNIQYF
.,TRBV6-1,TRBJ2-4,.,CASSENYVAKNIQYF
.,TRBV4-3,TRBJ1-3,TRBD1,CASSPSHTGASGNTIYF
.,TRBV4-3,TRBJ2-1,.,CASSQDMRRALYNEQFF
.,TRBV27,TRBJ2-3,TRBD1,CASTSSGTGGADTQYF
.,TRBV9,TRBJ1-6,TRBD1,CASSEDRVSSPLHF
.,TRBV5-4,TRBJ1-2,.,CASSLGPGGYTF
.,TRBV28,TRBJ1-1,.,CASSFMQGSTEAFF
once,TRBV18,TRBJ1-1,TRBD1,CASSPFDRGNEPEAFF
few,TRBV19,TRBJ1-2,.,CASREGGGYTF
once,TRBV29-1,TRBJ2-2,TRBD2,CRGGGGGTANTGELFF
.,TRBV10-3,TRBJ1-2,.,CAISESAGSYGYTF
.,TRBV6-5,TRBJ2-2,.,CASSYLVSGNTGELFF
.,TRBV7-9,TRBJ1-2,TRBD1,CATHRDRGPQYYGYTF
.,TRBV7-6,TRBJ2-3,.,CASSSWGRLTDTQYF
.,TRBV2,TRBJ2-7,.,CASKTDGGLYEQYF